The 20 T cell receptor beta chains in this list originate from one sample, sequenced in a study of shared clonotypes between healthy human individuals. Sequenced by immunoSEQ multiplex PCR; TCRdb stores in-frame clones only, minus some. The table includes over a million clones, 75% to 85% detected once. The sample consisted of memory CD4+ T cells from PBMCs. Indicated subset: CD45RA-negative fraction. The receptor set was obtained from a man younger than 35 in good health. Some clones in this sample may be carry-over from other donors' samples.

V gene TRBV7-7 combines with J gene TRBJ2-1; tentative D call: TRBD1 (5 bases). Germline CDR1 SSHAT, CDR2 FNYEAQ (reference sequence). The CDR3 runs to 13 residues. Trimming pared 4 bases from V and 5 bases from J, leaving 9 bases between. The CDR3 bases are TGTGCCAGCAGCTCAGGGCCAAACAATGAGCAGTTCTTC. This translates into CASSSGPNNEQFF.

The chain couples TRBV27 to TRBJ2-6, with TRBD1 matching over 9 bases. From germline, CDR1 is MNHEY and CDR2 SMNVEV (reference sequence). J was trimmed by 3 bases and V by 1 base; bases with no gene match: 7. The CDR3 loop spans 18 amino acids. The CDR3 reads CASSLLQGALGGANVLTF. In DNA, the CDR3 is TGTGCCAGCAGTTTATTACAGGGGGCGCTGGGTGGGGCCAACGTCCTGACTTTC.

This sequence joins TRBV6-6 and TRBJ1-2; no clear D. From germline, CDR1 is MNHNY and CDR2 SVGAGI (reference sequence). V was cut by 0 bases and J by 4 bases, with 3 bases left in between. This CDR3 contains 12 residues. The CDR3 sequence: CASSYSTYGYTF. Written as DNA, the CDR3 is TGTGCCAGCAGTTACTCCACCTATGGCTACACCTTC.

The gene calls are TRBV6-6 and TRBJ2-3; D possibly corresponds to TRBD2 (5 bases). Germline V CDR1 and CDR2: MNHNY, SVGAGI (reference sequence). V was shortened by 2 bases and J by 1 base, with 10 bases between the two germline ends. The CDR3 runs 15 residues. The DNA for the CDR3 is TGTGCCAGCAGTTACCCCAATAGCGGCACAGATACGCAGTATTTT. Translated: CASSYPNSGTDTQYF.

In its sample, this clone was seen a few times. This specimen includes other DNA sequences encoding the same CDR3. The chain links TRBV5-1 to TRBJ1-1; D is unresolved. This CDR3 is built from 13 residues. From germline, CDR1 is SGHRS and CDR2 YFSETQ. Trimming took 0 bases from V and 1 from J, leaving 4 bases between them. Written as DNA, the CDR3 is TGCGCCAGCAGCTTGGGGGGGAACACTGAAGCTTTCTTT. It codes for CASSLGGNTEAFF. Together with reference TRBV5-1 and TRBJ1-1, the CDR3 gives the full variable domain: KAGVTQTPRYLIKTRGQQVTLSCSPISGHRSVSWYQQTPGQGLQFLFEYFSETQRNKGNFPGRFSGRQFSNSRSEMNVSTLELGDSALYLCASSLGGNTEAFFGQGTRLTVV.

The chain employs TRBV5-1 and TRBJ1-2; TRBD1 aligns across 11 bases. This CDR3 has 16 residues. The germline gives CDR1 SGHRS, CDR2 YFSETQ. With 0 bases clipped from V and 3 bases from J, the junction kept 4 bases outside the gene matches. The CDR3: CASSLARTGGDYGYTF. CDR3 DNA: TGCGCCAGCAGCTTGGCCCGGACAGGGGGCGACTATGGCTACACCTTC. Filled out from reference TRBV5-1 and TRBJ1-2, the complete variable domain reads KAGVTQTPRYLIKTRGQQVTLSCSPISGHRSVSWYQQTPGQGLQFLFEYFSETQRNKGNFPGRFSGRQFSNSRSEMNVSTLELGDSALYLCASSLARTGGDYGYTFGSGTRLTVV.

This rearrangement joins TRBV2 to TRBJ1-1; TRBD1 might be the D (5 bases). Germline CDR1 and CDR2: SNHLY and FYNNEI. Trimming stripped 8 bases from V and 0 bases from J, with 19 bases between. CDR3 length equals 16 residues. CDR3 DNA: TGTGCCAGCCGCTGGGAGGGGCGGGTGGTGAACACTGAAGCTTTCTTT. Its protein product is CASRWEGRVVNTEAFF.

The DNA for the CDR3 is TGTGCCAGCAGACAGGGGACCTACTCCTACGAGCAGTACTTC. Translating gives CASRQGTYSYEQYF. The chain employs TRBV7-9 and TRBJ2-7; TRBD1 matches at 7 bases. With 6 bases clipped from V and 0 bases from J, the junction kept 5 bases outside the gene matches. The CDR3 covers 14 residues. Per the germline V gene, CDR1 is SEHNR and CDR2 is FQNEAQ (reference sequence).

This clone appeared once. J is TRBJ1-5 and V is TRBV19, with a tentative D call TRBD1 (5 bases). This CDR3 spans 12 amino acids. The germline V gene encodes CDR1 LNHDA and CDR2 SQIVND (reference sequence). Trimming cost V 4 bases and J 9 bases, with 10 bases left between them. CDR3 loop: CASSTGGGPQHF. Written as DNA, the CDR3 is TGTGCCAGTAGTACCGGGGGAGGGCCCCAGCATTTT.

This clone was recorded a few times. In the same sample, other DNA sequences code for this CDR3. CDR3 loop: CASSDRADTQYF. The DNA of the CDR3 is TGTGCCAGCAGTGATCGGGCAGATACGCAGTATTTT. The chain combines TRBV2 with TRBJ2-3; D is undetermined. The CDR3 is 12 amino acids. With 3 bases removed from V and 4 bases from J, the gap between germline ends came to 5 bases. The germline CDR1 and CDR2 sequences are SNHLY and FYNNEI.

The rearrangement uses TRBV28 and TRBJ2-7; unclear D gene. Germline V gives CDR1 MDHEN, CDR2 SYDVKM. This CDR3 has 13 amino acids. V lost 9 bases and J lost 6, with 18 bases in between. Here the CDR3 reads CASSVPPRLEQYF. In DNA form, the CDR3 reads TGTGCCAGTAGTGTTCCTCCTAGACTCGAGCAGTACTTC. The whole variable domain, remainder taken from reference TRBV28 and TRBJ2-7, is DVKVTQSSRYLVKRTGEKVFLECVQDMDHENMFWYRQDPGLGLRLIYFSYDVKMKEKGDIPEGYSVSREKKERFSLILESASTNQTSMYLCASSVPPRLEQYFGPGTRLTVT.

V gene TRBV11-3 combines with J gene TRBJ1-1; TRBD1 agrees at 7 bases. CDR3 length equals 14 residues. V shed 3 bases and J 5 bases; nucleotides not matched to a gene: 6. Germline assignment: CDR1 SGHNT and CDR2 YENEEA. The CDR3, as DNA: TGTGCCAGCAGCTTCGTTCAGGGGGGAACTGAAGCTTTCTTT. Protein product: CASSFVQGGTEAFF.

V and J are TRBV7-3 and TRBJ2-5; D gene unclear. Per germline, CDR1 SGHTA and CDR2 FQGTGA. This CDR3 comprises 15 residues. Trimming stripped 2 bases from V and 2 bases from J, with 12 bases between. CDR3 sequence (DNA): TGTGCCAGCAGCTTATTAGGCAGCTTGCAAGAGACCCAGTACTTC. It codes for CASSLLGSLQETQYF.

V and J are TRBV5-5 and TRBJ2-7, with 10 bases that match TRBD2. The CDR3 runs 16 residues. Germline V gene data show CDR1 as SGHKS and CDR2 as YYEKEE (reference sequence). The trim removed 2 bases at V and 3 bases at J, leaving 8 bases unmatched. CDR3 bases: TGTGCCAGCAGCTTTGACCCACTAGCGGGGAACTACGAGCAGTACTTC. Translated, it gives CASSFDPLAGNYEQYF. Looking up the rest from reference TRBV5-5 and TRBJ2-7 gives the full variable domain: DAGVTQSPTHLIKTRGQQVTLRCSPISGHKSVSWYQQVLGQGPQFIFQYYEKEERGRGNFPDRFSARQFPNYSSELNVNALLLGDSALYLCASSFDPLAGNYEQYFGPGTRLTVT.

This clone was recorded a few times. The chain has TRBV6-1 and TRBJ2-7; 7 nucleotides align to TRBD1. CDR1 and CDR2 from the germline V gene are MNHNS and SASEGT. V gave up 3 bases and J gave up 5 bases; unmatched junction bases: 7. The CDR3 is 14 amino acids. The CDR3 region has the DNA TGTGCCAGCAGTGAGGGACAGAGACGACACGAGCAGTACTTC. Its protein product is CASSEGQRRHEQYF.

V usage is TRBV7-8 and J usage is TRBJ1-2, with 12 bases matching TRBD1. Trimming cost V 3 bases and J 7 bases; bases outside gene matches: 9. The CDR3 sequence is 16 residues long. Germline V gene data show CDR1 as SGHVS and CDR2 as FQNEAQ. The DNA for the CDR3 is TGTGCCAGCAGCTTGACCCCGGGACAGGGGGCTGGTGGCTACACCTTC. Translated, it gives CASSLTPGQGAGGYTF.

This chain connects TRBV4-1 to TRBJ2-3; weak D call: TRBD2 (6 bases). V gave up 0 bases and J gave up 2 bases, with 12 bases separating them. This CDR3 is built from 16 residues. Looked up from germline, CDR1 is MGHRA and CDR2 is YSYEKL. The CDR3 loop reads CASSQDRGGYTDTQYF. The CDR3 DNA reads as TGCGCCAGCAGCCAAGATCGGGGAGGTTACACAGATACGCAGTATTTT.

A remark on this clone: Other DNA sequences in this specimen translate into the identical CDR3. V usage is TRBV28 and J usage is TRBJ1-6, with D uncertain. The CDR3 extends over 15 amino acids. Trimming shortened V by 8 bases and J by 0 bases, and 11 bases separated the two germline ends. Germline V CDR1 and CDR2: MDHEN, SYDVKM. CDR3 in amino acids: CASRRSSSYNSPLHF. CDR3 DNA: TGTGCCAGCCGGCGTTCTAGCTCCTATAATTCACCCCTCCACTTT.

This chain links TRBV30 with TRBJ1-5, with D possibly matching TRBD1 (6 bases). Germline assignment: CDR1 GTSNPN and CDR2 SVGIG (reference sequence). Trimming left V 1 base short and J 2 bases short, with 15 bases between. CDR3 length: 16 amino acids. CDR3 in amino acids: CAWSAPGARGNQPQHF. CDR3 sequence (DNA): TGTGCCTGGAGTGCCCCGGGGGCCAGGGGCAATCAGCCCCAGCATTTT.

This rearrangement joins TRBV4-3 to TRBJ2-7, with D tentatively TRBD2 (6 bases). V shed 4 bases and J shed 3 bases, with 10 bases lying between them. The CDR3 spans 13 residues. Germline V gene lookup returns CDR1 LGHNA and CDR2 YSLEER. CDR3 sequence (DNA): TGCGCCAGCAGCCCGGGACTTTACTACGAGCAGTACTTC. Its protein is CASSPGLYYEQYF.